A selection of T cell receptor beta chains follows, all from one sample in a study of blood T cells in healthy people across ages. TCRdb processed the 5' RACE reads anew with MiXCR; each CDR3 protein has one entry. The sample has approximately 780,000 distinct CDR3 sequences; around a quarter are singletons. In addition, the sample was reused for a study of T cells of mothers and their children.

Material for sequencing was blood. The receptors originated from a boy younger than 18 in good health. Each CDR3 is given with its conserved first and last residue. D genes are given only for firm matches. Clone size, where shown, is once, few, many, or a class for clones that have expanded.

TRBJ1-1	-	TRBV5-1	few	CARDGQPNTEAFF	TGCGCCAGGGATGGACAGCCCAACACTGAAGCTTTCTTT
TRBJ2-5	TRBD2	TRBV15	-	CATSRIRGGETQYF	TGTGCCACCAGCAGGATTCGGGGGGGAGAGACCCAGTACTTC
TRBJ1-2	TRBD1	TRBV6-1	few	CASRGQGSNYGYTF	TGTGCCAGCAGAGGACAGGGGTCAAACTATGGCTACACCTTC
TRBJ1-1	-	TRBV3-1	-	CASQEGSEAFF	TGTGCCAGCCAGGAGGGCTCTGAAGCTTTCTTT
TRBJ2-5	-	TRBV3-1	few	CASSQIIQETQYF	TGTGCCAGCAGCCAGATTATCCAAGAGACCCAGTACTTC
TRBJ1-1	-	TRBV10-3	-	CAISEQGNTEAFF	TGTGCCATCAGTGAGCAGGGGAACACTGAAGCTTTCTTT
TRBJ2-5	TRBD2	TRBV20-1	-	CSASPSGGVETQYF	TGCAGTGCCTCGCCTAGCGGGGGGGTGGAGACCCAGTACTTC
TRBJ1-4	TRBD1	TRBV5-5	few	CASSYSLDRVGEKLFF	TGTGCCAGCAGCTATAGTCTCGACAGGGTCGGAGAAAAACTGTTTTTT
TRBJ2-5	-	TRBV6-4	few	CASSPVGFGETQYF	TGTGCCAGCAGTCCCGTAGGTTTTGGAGAGACCCAGTACTTC
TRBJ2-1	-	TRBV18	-	CASSSYRTGYEQFF	TGTGCCAGCTCATCTTACCGGACCGGGTATGAGCAGTTCTTC
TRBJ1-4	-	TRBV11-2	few	CASSSILRRVEKLFF	TGTGCCAGCAGCTCGATCCTCCGACGGGTTGAAAAACTGTTTTTT